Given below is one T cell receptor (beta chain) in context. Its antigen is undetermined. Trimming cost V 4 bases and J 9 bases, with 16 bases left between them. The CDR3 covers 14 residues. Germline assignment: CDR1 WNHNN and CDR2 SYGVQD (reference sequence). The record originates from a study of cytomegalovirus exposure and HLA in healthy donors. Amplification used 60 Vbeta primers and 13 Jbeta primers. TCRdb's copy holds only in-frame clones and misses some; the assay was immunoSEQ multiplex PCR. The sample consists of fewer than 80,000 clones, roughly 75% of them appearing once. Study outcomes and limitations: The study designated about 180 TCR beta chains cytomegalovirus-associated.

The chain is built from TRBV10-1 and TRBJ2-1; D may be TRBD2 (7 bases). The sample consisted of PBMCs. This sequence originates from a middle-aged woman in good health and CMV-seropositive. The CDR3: CASSAGRGYSEQFF. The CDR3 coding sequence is TGCGCCAGCAGTGCTGGGAGGGGGTATAGTGAGCAGTTCTTC.